Presented here are 28 T cell receptor beta chains from one specimen sequenced in a study of blood T cell repertoires in COVID-19. TCRdb's copy holds only in-frame clones and misses some; the assay was immunoSEQ multiplex PCR. The table includes approximately 110,000 clones, about four fifths detected once. Sequencing was performed on peripheral blood. All receptors come from an elderly man with acute or convalescent COVID-19.

In its sample, this clone was seen many times. CDR3 residues: CASSYGRGSYNEQFF. CDR3 DNA sequence: TGTGCCAGCAGTTACGGGAGGGGCTCCTACAATGAGCAGTTCTTC. The rearrangement joins TRBV6-5 to TRBJ2-1; 7 nucleotides agree with TRBD2. The CDR3 runs 15 residues. In germline, CDR1 is MNHEY, CDR2 SVGAGI. The ends lost 2 bases at V and 0 bases at J; junction bases unmatched: 1.

The V gene is TRBV10-1, the J gene TRBJ2-1; tentative D call: TRBD2 (5 bases). Germline V lookup: CDR1 WNHNN, CDR2 SYGVQD (reference sequence). The CDR3 loop spans 13 amino acids. Trimming cost V 7 bases and J 10 bases, with 17 bases left between them. The CDR3 is CASNRELQSEQFF. The DNA of the CDR3 is TGCGCCAGCAACCGGGAACTACAATCGGAGCAGTTCTTC.

The rearrangement joins TRBV11-3 to TRBJ2-1, with a possible D match to TRBD1 (6 bases). This CDR3 has 13 amino acids. V was clipped by 2 bases and J by 7 bases, with 9 bases between them. CDR1 and CDR2 (germline): SGHNT, YENEEA. The CDR3 nucleotides read TGTGCCAGCAGCTTAACAGGGTTGAATGAGCAGTTCTTC. Its translation is CASSLTGLNEQFF.

The chain uses TRBV11-2 and TRBJ2-1; D unresolved. The CDR3 consists of 15 residues. Germline values: CDR1 SGHAT, CDR2 FQNNGV. V lost 0 bases to trimming and J lost 0 bases, with 6 bases between them. CDR3 sequence: CASSLESSSYNEQFF. The DNA of the CDR3 is TGTGCCAGCAGCTTAGAGTCCTCCTCCTACAATGAGCAGTTCTTC.

This CDR3 is CASSVNGFDQPQHF. The CDR3 DNA reads TGTGCCAGCAGCGTAAACGGGTTCGATCAGCCCCAGCATTTT. This chain links TRBV9 with TRBJ1-5; D ambiguous. In germline, CDR1 is SGDLS, CDR2 YYNGEE. Trimming removed 1 base from V and 5 bases from J, with 10 bases in between. CDR3 length: 14 residues.

The chain carries TRBV19 and TRBJ1-1, with D perhaps TRBD1 (5 bases). CDR1 is LNHDA, CDR2 SQIVND, per germline (reference sequence). This CDR3 is 13 amino acids long. Deletions cut 7 bases from V and 6 bases from J, with 15 bases between. The CDR3 DNA is TGTGCCAGTACCATCGTGGGGGGATCTGAAGCTTTCTTT. Residues: CASTIVGGSEAFF.

The CDR3 protein is CASRGEGEMYF. As DNA, the CDR3 is TGTGCCAGCAGAGGTGAGGGGGAGATGTATTTT. The chain employs TRBV11-3 and TRBJ2-3, with D maybe TRBD1 (6 bases). Germline loops: CDR1 SGHNT, CDR2 YENEEA. Trimming shortened V by 6 bases and J by 14 bases, and 15 bases separated the two germline ends. CDR3 size: 11 residues.

CDR3 sequence: CAISIRQGYRDEQFF. The CDR3 nucleotides read TGTGCCATCAGTATTAGACAGGGCTATCGTGATGAGCAGTTCTTC. The V and J genes are TRBV10-3 and TRBJ2-1; TRBD1 aligns across 7 bases. The CDR3 has 15 amino acids. The ends lost 5 bases at V and 8 bases at J; junction bases unmatched: 12. The germline V gene encodes CDR1 ENHRY and CDR2 SYGVKD.

The CDR3 region is CASRNLNRGSYEQYF. CDR3 bases: TGTGCCAGCAGAAATTTGAACAGGGGATCGTACGAGCAGTACTTC. The chain couples TRBV6-5 to TRBJ2-7, with 7 bases identical to TRBD1. This CDR3 spans 15 amino acids. V lost 6 bases, J lost 4 bases, and 12 bases stayed unmatched. Germline V lookup: CDR1 MNHEY, CDR2 SVGAGI.

This clone was observed many times. The gene calls are TRBV7-9 and TRBJ1-1; TRBD1 might be the D (6 bases). The CDR3 runs 11 residues. V was trimmed by 5 bases and J by 8 bases, leaving 9 bases between them. Germline V gene data show CDR1 as SEHNR and CDR2 as FQNEAQ (reference sequence). The CDR3 DNA sequence: TGTGCCAGCAGCCTAGGACAGGAAGCTTTCTTT. Translation gives CASSLGQEAFF.

This chain joins TRBV7-6 and TRBJ2-7; 9 bases align to TRBD1. The CDR3 covers 14 residues. The V and J ends lost 5 bases and 5 bases, in that order; junction bases with no gene match: 7. Germline lookup yields CDR1 SGHVS and CDR2 FNYEAQ. The CDR3 loop reads CASSLTGGYDEQYF. CDR3 DNA: TGTGCCAGCAGCCTAACAGGGGGCTACGACGAGCAGTACTTC. Together with reference TRBV7-6 and TRBJ2-7, the CDR3 gives the full variable domain: GAGVSQSPRYKVTKRGQDVALRCDPISGHVSLYWYRQALGQGPEFLTYFNYEAQQDKSGLPNDRFSAERPEGSISTLTIQRTEQRDSAMYRCASSLTGGYDEQYFGPGTRLTVT.

This clone was recorded once. This sequence joins TRBV27 and TRBJ2-7, with TRBD2 identical over 7 bases. The CDR3 covers 14 residues. Germline V gene lookup returns CDR1 MNHEY and CDR2 SMNVEV (reference sequence). After removal of 6 bases from V and 5 bases from J, the junction contained 10 bases not matched to a gene. CDR3 sequence reads: CASRRLARLNEQYF. CDR3 nucleotide sequence: TGTGCCAGCAGGCGACTAGCAAGACTTAACGAGCAGTACTTC.

The V and J genes are TRBV5-1 and TRBJ2-1; D not resolved. Germline lookup yields CDR1 SGHRS and CDR2 YFSETQ. The CDR3 extends over 14 amino acids. V lost 4 bases, J lost 4 bases, and 12 bases lay in between. The CDR3: CASSPGGGYNEQFF. CDR3 DNA sequence: TGCGCCAGCAGCCCGGGTGGCGGATACAATGAGCAGTTCTTC. Drawing the rest from reference TRBV5-1 and TRBJ2-1, the complete variable domain is KAGVTQTPRYLIKTRGQQVTLSCSPISGHRSVSWYQQTPGQGLQFLFEYFSETQRNKGNFPGRFSGRQFSNSRSEMNVSTLELGDSALYLCASSPGGGYNEQFFGPGTRLTVL.

The rearrangement joins TRBV28 to TRBJ2-1, with 8 positions matching TRBD2. Looked up from germline, CDR1 is MDHEN and CDR2 is SYDVKM. This CDR3 region has 15 residues. The ends lost 3 bases at V and 3 bases at J; junction bases unmatched: 4. The CDR3 nucleotides read TGTGCCAGCAGTTTGAGTCTAGCGGGCTACAATGAGCAGTTCTTC. Amino acids: CASSLSLAGYNEQFF.

There are a few counts of this clone. The gene calls are TRBV10-3 and TRBJ1-2, with 8 positions matching TRBD1. Trimming at V came to 4 bases and at J to 11 bases, leaving 9 bases not matched to a gene. CDR3 length: 13 residues. Germline CDR1 and CDR2: ENHRY and SYGVKD. Here the CDR3 reads CAISAGVGQDYTF. DNA for the CDR3: TGTGCCATCAGTGCTGGTGTGGGACAGGATTACACCTTC.

The CDR3 here is CASSLFTPRDRRETQYF. CDR3 DNA: TGTGCCAGCAGTTTATTTACACCCCGGGACAGAAGAGAGACCCAGTACTTC. This chain joins TRBV27 and TRBJ2-5, with 7 bases that match TRBD1. Germline CDR1 MNHEY, CDR2 SMNVEV (reference sequence). The CDR3 spans 17 residues. The J segment lost 4 bases and the V segment lost 1 base, leaving 12 bases of the junction unmatched.

The chain recombines TRBV7-9 with TRBJ1-2; D possibly corresponds to TRBD1 (6 bases). The CDR3 loop spans 15 amino acids. The V and J ends lost 5 bases and 4 bases respectively, with 17 bases between them. The germline CDR1 and CDR2 sequences are SEHNR and FQNEAQ (reference sequence). The CDR3 here is CASSPTGGAGYGYTF. The CDR3 DNA sequence: TGTGCCAGCAGCCCGACCGGGGGGGCTGGCTATGGCTACACCTTC. Filled out from reference TRBV7-9 and TRBJ1-2, the complete variable domain reads DTGVSQNPRHKITKRGQNVTFRCDPISEHNRLYWYRQTLGQGPEFLTYFQNEAQLEKSRLLSDRFSAERPKGSFSTLEIQRTEQGDSAMYLCASSPTGGAGYGYTFGSGTRLTVV.

This clone came up a few times. The rearrangement links TRBV2 to TRBJ2-7; 8 bases map to TRBD1. The V and J ends lost 6 bases and 0 bases, in that order; junction bases with no gene match: 7. Looked up from germline, CDR1 is SNHLY and CDR2 is FYNNEI. This CDR3 contains 15 residues. The CDR3 region is CASSRQGLSSYEQYF. The DNA of the CDR3 is TGTGCCAGCAGCCGACAGGGGCTCAGCTCCTACGAGCAGTACTTC.

This rearrangement joins TRBV6-5 to TRBJ2-1, with D possibly TRBD2 on 6 matching bases. Trimming pared 8 bases from V and 4 bases from J, leaving 15 bases between. The CDR3 covers 14 residues. CDR1 and CDR2 from the germline V gene are MNHEY and SVGAGI. Here the CDR3 DNA reads TGTGCCAGCTCCCTTGCTAGCGAGTACAATGAGCAGTTCTTC. Protein: CASSLASEYNEQFF.

The J gene is TRBJ1-5, the V gene TRBV19, with 9 bases matching TRBD1. The CDR3 has 16 amino acids. Germline V lookup: CDR1 LNHDA, CDR2 SQIVND (reference sequence). V lost 8 bases, J lost 6 bases, and 14 bases stayed unmatched. The CDR3 sequence is CASAPSGQGIGQPQHF. The DNA for the CDR3 is TGTGCCAGTGCGCCCTCGGGACAGGGAATCGGTCAGCCCCAGCATTTT.

V is TRBV28 and J is TRBJ2-5, with 7 bases aligning to TRBD1. The germline V gene has CDR1 MDHEN and CDR2 SYDVKM. V was clipped by 3 bases and J by 1 base; unmatched bases: 5. CDR3 length equals 15 residues. DNA for the CDR3: TGTGCCAGCAGTTTCTCGACAGGGCGCCAAGAGACCCAGTACTTC. Translated, it gives CASSFSTGRQETQYF.

The chain recombines TRBV5-1 with TRBJ1-4; 7 bases are shared with TRBD1. Unmatched junction bases numbered 0, after V lost 0 bases and J lost 7 bases. The CDR3 extends over 13 amino acids. Germline loops: CDR1 SGHRS, CDR2 YFSETQ. CDR3 amino acids: CASSLGQGEKLFF. The CDR3 nucleotides read TGCGCCAGCAGCTTGGGACAGGGTGAAAAACTGTTTTTT.

V and J are TRBV5-4 and TRBJ1-4, with 9 bases lining up with TRBD1. This CDR3 is 15 amino acids long. Germline-derived CDR1 and CDR2 are SGHNT and YYREEE (reference sequence). J was trimmed by 6 bases and V by 3 bases; bases with no gene match: 6. The CDR3 bases are TGTGCCAGCAGCTGGACGGGACAGGGAGATGAAAAACTGTTTTTT. Translating it yields CASSWTGQGDEKLFF.

Only a few counts were recorded for this clone. For the CDR3, the DNA is TGCGCCAGCAGCCAGTCAAACATTCAGTACTTC. Amino acids: CASSQSNIQYF. This sequence joins TRBV5-1 and TRBJ2-4; the D is unclear. CDR3 length: 11 amino acids. Germline values: CDR1 SGHRS, CDR2 YFSETQ. The V end was cut by 4 bases, the J end by 6 bases, with 5 bases between.

The V gene is TRBV2, the J gene TRBJ2-1; 7 positions agree with TRBD1. The CDR3 contains 14 residues. Germline V lookup: CDR1 SNHLY, CDR2 FYNNEI. With V trimmed by 4 bases and J by 0 bases, 0 bases remained unmatched. The CDR3 protein is CASSGQGSYNEQFF. The CDR3 nucleotides read TGTGCCAGCAGTGGACAGGGCTCCTACAATGAGCAGTTCTTC.

This clone has ten or more counts. V gene TRBV5-4 combines with J gene TRBJ2-2; D is unresolved. The CDR3 extends over 14 amino acids. With 2 bases removed from V and 5 bases from J, the gap between germline ends came to 10 bases. The germline gives CDR1 SGHNT, CDR2 YYREEE (reference sequence). DNA for the CDR3: TGTGCCAGCAGCTTCGGTCAGGATACCGGGGAGCTGTTTTTT. Translated, it gives CASSFGQDTGELFF.

V is TRBV4-1 and J is TRBJ2-3; 12 bases are a match to TRBD2. V was pared by 1 base and J by 6 bases, with 8 bases of the junction left unmatched. This CDR3 has 17 amino acids. Germline CDR1 and CDR2: MGHRA and YSYEKL. The CDR3 DNA reads as TGCGCCAGCAGCCAAGGTTCCCTAGCGGGAGGGGGGGATACGCAGTATTTT. Translating gives CASSQGSLAGGGDTQYF.

This rearrangement joins TRBV30 to TRBJ1-5; D not certain. Deletions cut 2 bases from V and 0 bases from J, with 5 bases between. CDR1 GTSNPN and CDR2 SVGIG come from the germline V gene (reference sequence). This CDR3 contains 13 residues. CDR3 protein: CAWSRVSNQPQHF. The CDR3 DNA follows: TGTGCCTGGAGTCGGGTTAGCAATCAGCCCCAGCATTTT. The full variable domain, in which reference TRBV30 and TRBJ1-5 provide the parts outside the CDR3, is SQTIHQWPATLVQPVGSPLSLECTVEGTSNPNLYWYRQAAGRGLQLLFYSVGIGQISSEVPQNLSASRPQDRQFILSSKKLLLSDSGFYLCAWSRVSNQPQHFGDGTRLSIL.